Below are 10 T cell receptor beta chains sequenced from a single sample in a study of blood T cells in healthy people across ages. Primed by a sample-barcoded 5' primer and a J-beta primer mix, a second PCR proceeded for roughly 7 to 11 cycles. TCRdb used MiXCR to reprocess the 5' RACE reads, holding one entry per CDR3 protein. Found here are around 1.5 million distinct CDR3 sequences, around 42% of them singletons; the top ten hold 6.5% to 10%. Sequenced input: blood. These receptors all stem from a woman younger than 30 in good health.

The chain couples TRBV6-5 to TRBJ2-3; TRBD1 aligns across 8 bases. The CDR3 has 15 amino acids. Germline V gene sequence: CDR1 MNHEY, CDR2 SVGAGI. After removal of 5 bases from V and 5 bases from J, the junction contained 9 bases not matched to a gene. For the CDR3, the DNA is TGTGCCAGCAGTACAGGGGGTCGAGGAAAAGATACGCAGTATTTT. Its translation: CASSTGGRGKDTQYF.

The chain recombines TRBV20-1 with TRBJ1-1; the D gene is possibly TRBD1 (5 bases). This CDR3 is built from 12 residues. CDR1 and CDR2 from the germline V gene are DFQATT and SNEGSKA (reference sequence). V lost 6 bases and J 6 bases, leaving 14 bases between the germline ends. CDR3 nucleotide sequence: TGCAGTGCCCCAATTGGGGGGTCTGAAGCTTTCTTT. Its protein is CSAPIGGSEAFF.

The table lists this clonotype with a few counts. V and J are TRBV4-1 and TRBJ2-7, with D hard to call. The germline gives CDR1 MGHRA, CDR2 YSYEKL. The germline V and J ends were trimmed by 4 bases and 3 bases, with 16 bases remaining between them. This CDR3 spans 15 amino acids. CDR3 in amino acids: CASSPHGQTYYEQYF. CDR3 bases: TGCGCCAGCAGCCCACACGGCCAAACTTACTACGAGCAGTACTTC.

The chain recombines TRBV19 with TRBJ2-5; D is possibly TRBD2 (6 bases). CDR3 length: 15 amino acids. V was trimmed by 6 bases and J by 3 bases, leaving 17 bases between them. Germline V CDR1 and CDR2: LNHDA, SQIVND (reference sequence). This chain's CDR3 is CASSTLASAKETQYF. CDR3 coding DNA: TGTGCCAGTAGCACGCTAGCGTCAGCCAAAGAGACCCAGTACTTC.

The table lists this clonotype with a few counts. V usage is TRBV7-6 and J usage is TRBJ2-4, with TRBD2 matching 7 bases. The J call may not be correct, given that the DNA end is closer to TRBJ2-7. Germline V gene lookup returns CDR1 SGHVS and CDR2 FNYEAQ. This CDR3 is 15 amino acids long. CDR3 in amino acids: CASSLLAGDIYEQYF. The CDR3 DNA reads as TGTGCCAGCAGCTTATTAGCGGGTGATATCTACGAGCAGTACTTC.

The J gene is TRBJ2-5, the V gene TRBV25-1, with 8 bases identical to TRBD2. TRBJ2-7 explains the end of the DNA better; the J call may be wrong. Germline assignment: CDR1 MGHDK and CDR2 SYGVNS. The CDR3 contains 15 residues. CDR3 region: CASSDDGTRGYEQYF. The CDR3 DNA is TGTGCCAGCAGTGACGACGGGACTAGGGGATACGAGCAGTACTTC.

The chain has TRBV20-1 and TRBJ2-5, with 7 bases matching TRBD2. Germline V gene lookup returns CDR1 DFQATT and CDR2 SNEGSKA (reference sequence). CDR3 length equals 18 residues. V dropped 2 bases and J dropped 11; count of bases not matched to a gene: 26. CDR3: CSARPALAEEYWANEQYF. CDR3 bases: TGCAGTGCTAGACCCGCGCTAGCGGAAGAATATTGGGCCAATGAGCAGTACTTC.

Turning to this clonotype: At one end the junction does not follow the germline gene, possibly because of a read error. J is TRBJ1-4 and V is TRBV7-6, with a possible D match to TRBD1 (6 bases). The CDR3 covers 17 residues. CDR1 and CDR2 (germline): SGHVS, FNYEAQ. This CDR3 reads CVSSLPNGGALNEKLFF. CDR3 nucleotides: TGTGTCAGCAGCTTACCAAACGGGGGGGCCCTCAATGAAAAACTGTTTTTT.

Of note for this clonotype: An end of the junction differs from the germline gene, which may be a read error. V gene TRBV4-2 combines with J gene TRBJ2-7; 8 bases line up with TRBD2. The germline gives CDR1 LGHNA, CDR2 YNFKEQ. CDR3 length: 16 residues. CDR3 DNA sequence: TGTGCCAGCAGCCAAGATCCCATAGCGGGAACCAACGAGCGGTACTTC. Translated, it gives CASSQDPIAGTNERYF.

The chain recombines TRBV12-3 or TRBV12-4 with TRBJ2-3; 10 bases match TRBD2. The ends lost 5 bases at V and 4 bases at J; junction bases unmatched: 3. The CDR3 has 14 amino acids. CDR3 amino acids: CASSSGGEADTQYF. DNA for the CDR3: TGTGCCAGCAGTAGCGGGGGGGAGGCAGATACGCAGTATTTT.